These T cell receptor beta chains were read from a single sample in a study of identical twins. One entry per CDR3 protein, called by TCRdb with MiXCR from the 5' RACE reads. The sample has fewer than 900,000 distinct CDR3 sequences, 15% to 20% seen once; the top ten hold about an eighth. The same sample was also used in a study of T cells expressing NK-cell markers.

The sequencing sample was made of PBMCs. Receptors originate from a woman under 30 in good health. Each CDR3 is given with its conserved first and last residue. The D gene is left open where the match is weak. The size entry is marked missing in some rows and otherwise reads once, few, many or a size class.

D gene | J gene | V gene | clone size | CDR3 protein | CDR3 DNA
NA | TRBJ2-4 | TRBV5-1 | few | CASKIGATVGNIQYF | TGCGCCAGCAAAATCGGGGCCACGGTAGGGAACATTCAGTACTTC
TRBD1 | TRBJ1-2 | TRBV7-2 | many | CASSWGQGNGGYTF | TGTGCCAGCAGCTGGGGACAGGGGAACGGTGGCTACACCTTC
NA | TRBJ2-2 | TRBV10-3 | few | CATLRGPNTGELFF | TGTGCCACATTACGGGGTCCGAACACCGGGGAGCTGTTTTTT
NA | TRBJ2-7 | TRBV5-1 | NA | CASSWLASSSYEQYF | TGCGCCAGCAGCTGGCTAGCGTCCAGCTCCTACGAGCAGTACTTC
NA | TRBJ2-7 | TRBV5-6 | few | CASSWGAESEQYF | TGTGCCAGCAGCTGGGGGGCGGAGTCCGAGCAGTACTTC
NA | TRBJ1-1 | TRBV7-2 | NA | CASSFDRLTEAFF | TGTGCCAGCAGCTTTGACAGACTCACTGAAGCTTTCTTT
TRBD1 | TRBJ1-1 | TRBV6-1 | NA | CATPGQGTYMNTEAFF | TGTGCCACCCCGGGACAGGGGACCTACATGAACACTGAAGCTTTCTTT
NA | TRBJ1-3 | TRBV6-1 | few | CASTGTGGNTIYF | TGTGCCAGCACAGGGACTGGTGGAAACACCATATATTTT
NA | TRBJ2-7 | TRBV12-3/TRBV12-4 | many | CASSLTDSYEQYF | TGCGCCAGCAGCTTGACAGACTCCTACGAGCAGTACTTC
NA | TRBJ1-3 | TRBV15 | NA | CATRQNHGNTIYF | TGTGCCACCAGGCAGAACCATGGAAACACCATATATTTT
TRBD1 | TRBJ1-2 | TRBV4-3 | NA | CASSQVARTGGGYTF | TGCGCCAGCAGCCAAGTTGCCAGAACAGGGGGGGGCTACACCTTC
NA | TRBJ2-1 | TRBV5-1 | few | CASSPRGGGAHNEQFF | TGCGCCAGCAGCCCGAGGGGTGGGGGGGCTCACAATGAGCAGTTCTTC
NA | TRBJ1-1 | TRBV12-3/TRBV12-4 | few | CASRFTGRNTEAFF | TGTGCCAGCAGGTTTACAGGGCGGAACACTGAAGCTTTCTTT
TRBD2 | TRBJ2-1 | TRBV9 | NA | CASSDPTSGGELSYNEQFF | TGTGCCAGCAGCGACCCGACTAGCGGGGGGGAGCTATCCTACAATGAGCAGTTCTTC
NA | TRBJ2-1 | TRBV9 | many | CASSVAGYNEQFF | TGTGCCAGCAGCGTAGCGGGATACAATGAGCAGTTCTTC
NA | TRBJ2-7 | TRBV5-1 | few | CASSFGQLTTYEQYF | TGCGCCAGCAGCTTCGGACAGCTTACGACCTACGAGCAGTACTTC
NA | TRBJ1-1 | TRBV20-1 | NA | CSARDLTGFKAFF | TGCAGTGCTAGAGATCTTACAGGATTTAAAGCTTTCTTT
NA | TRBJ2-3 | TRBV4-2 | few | CASSQAIGTPRSTDTQYF | TGTGCCAGCAGCCAGGCCATAGGGACCCCTCGGTCCACAGATACGCAGTATTTT
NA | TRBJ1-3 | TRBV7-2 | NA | CASSLSWAGNTIYF | TGTGCCAGCAGCTTATCTTGGGCTGGAAACACCATATATTTT
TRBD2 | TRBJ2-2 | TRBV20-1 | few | CSARTSGIAGELFF | TGCAGTGCCCGGACTAGCGGGATCGCCGGGGAGCTGTTTTTT
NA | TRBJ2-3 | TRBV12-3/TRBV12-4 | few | CASSPLRLDTQYF | TGTGCCAGCAGCCCTCTCCGTCTGGATACGCAGTATTTT
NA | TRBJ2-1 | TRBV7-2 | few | CASSRMVRSYNEQFF | TGTGCCAGCAGCCGCATGGTTCGGTCCTACAATGAGCAGTTCTTC
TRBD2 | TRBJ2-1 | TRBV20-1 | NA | CSAPPAGGHNEQFF | TGCAGTGCTCCCCCAGCGGGGGGTCACAATGAGCAGTTCTTC
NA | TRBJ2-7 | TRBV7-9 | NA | CASSLAGTFEQYF | TGTGCCAGCAGCTTAGCCGGGACGTTCGAGCAGTACTTC
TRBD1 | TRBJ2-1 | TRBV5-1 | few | CASSLFSGDRVGHEQFF | TGCGCCAGCAGCCTATTTTCCGGGGACAGGGTGGGCCATGAGCAGTTCTTC
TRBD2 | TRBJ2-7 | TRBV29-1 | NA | CSVEGRGGVDEQYF | TGCAGCGTTGAAGGGCGGGGAGGGGTAGACGAGCAGTACTTC
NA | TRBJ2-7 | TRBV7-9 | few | CASSSPNTQYEQYF | TGTGCCAGCAGCTCCCCCAATACCCAATACGAGCAGTACTTC
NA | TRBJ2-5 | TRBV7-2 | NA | CASSLEGLTRQETQYF | TGTGCCAGCAGCTTAGAAGGGCTGACTAGACAAGAGACCCAGTACTTC
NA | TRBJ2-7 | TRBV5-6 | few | CASSLGIQRNSYEQYF | TGTGCCAGCAGCTTGGGTATACAGCGAAACTCCTACGAGCAGTACTTC
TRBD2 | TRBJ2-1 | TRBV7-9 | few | CASRVPGLAGGEQFF | TGTGCCAGCAGGGTCCCGGGACTAGCGGGAGGGGAGCAGTTCTTC
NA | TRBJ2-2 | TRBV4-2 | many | CASSRERGNTGELFF | TGTGCCAGCAGCCGAGAAAGAGGGAACACCGGGGAGCTGTTTTTT
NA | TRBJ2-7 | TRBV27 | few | CASRRGNSGYEQYF | TGTGCCAGCAGACGGGGCAATAGCGGCTACGAGCAGTACTTC
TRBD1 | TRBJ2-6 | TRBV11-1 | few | CASSSRVIGRDRLAGANVLTF | TGTGCCAGCAGCTCCCGAGTCATCGGACGGGACAGACTGGCTGGGGCCAACGTCCTGACTTTC
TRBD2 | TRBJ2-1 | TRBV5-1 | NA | CASSSTLAGAGDEQFF | TGCGCCAGCAGCTCCACCCTAGCGGGAGCAGGAGATGAGCAGTTCTTC
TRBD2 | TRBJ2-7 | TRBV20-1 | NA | CSARGASSGRTYEQYF | TGCAGTGCTAGAGGGGCCTCTAGCGGGAGAACCTACGAGCAGTACTTC
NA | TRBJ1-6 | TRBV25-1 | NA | CASSAGAWGGSPLHF | TGTGCCAGCAGTGCGGGGGCTTGGGGGGGGTCACCCCTCCACTTT
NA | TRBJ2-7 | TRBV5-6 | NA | CASSLGGGGISYEQYF | TGTGCCAGCAGCTTGGGAGGAGGGGGGATCTCCTACGAGCAGTACTTC
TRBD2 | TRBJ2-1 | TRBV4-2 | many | CASSQQRGEVNEQFF | TGTGCCAGCAGCCAACAGCGGGGGGAGGTCAATGAGCAGTTCTTC
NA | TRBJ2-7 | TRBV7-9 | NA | CTSNPVGRGNYEQYF | TGTACCAGCAACCCCGTCGGAAGGGGCAACTACGAGCAGTACTTC
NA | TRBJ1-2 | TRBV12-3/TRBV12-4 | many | CASSREVGDHYGYTF | TGTGCCAGCAGTAGAGAGGTGGGGGACCACTATGGCTACACCTTC
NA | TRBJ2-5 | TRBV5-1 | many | CASSLAQPQETQYF | TGCGCCAGCAGCTTGGCACAACCTCAAGAGACCCAGTACTTC
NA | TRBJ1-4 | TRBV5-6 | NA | CASSLRDSLTGKLFF | TGTGCCAGCAGCTTGCGGGATTCTTTGACGGGAAAACTGTTTTTT
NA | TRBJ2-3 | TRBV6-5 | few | CASSYLAGDTQYF | TGTGCCAGCAGTTACTTAGCTGGAGATACGCAGTATTTT
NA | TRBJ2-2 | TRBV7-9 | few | CASSSFTSANTGELFF | TGTGCCAGCAGCTCCTTCACTAGTGCGAACACCGGGGAGCTGTTTTTT
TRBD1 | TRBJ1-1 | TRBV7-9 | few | CASTRTGRGLGTEAFF | TGTGCCAGCACCCGGACAGGGAGAGGTCTGGGCACTGAAGCTTTCTTT
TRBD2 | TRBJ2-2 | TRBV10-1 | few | CASSELAGVGADTGELFF | TGCGCCAGCAGTGAGCTAGCGGGGGTCGGTGCGGACACCGGGGAGCTGTTTTTT